A single sample gave rise to the 24 T cell receptor beta chains below, sequenced in a study of early T cells in non-severe SARS-CoV-2 infection listed by TCRdb under 2021. Library construction relied on 5' RACE. TCRdb names NextSeq 500 as the instrument used. TCRdb redid the processing of the public reads, applying fastp at Q25 and MiXCR, and retained in-frame beta chains. Rows merge per CDR3 protein into single entries with the most common DNA and genes. The sample records some 58,000 distinct CDR3 sequences, approximately 10% of which are singletons. The ten largest clones capture roughly 3% of the sample. The material was whole blood, obtained at baseline. The receptors were gathered from an adult who was a healthcare worker with PCR-confirmed SARS-CoV-2 infection or an uninfected control (not recorded which).

In DNA, the CDR3 is TGTGCCAGCAGTGGAGGGAGGGGAAACACTGAAGCTTTCTTT. Encoded protein: CASSGGRGNTEAFF. The chain couples TRBV25-1 to TRBJ1-1; possible D gene TRBD1, 5 bases. V lost 4 bases to trimming and J lost 2 bases, with 11 bases between them. From germline, CDR1 is MGHDK and CDR2 SYGVNS. The CDR3 is 14 residues long.

This clonotype showed up many times. The V gene is TRBV29-1, the J gene TRBJ2-5, with TRBD2 identical over 8 bases. J was trimmed by 5 bases and V by 1 base; bases with no gene match: 9. Germline CDR1 reads SQVTM; CDR2 reads ANQGSEA. The CDR3 totals 15 residues. CDR3 nucleotide sequence: TGCAGCGTTGAAGCGGGAGTAGCGGGGTCCGAGACCCAGTACTTC. Translated: CSVEAGVAGSETQYF.

The rearrangement links TRBV5-1 to TRBJ2-7; maybe TRBD2 (6 bases). The germline gives CDR1 SGHRS, CDR2 YFSETQ. CDR3 length equals 13 residues. Trimming pared 2 bases from V and 5 bases from J, leaving 11 bases between. DNA for the CDR3: TGCGCCAGCAGCTTACCGGGGGTTGACGAGCAGTACTTC. Its translation is CASSLPGVDEQYF.

This clonotype was picked up a small number of times. This chain uses TRBV6-5 with TRBJ1-3; D uncertain. The V and J ends lost 10 bases and 7 bases respectively, with 17 bases between them. CDR3 length: 13 amino acids. Germline-derived CDR1 and CDR2 are MNHEY and SVGAGI. CDR3 sequence (DNA): TGTGCCACCGTGGACGTAGGAAGGAACACCATATATTTT. It is translated as CATVDVGRNTIYF.

This clonotype was found many times. The chain has TRBV11-3 and TRBJ2-2; no reliable D call. Trimming shortened V by 2 bases and J by 4 bases, and 8 bases separated the two germline ends. The CDR3 runs to 14 residues. Looked up from germline, CDR1 is SGHNT and CDR2 is YENEEA. Here the CDR3 reads CASSLRWGTGELFF. The CDR3 DNA reads TGTGCCAGCAGCTTAAGGTGGGGCACCGGGGAGCTGTTTTTT.

This clonotype was found a few times. The chain is built from TRBV3-1 and TRBJ1-6, with 12 bases that match TRBD1. The CDR3 has 16 residues. Germline assignment: CDR1 LGHDT and CDR2 YNNKEL (reference sequence). The trim removed 8 bases at V and 7 bases at J, leaving 9 bases unmatched. This CDR3 reads CASAGTGGPPNSPLHF. The CDR3 region has the DNA TGTGCCAGCGCGGGGACAGGGGGCCCACCGAATTCACCCCTCCACTTT.

The V call is TRBV20-1, the J call TRBJ2-3, with D perhaps matching TRBD1 or TRBD2 (5 bases each). Deletions cut 6 bases from V and 4 bases from J, with 17 bases between. CDR3 size: 14 residues. CDR1 is DFQATT, CDR2 SNEGSKA, per germline (reference sequence). The CDR3 DNA is TGCAGTGCAATTCTATTCCGGGGCGCAGATACGCAGTATTTT. Protein product: CSAILFRGADTQYF.

This clonotype was counted at least ten times. The gene calls are TRBV3-1 and TRBJ2-3; 11 bases fit TRBD2. The junction had 4 bases not matched to a gene; V was cut back by 4 bases and J by 4 bases. This CDR3 spans 15 amino acids. Looked up from germline, CDR1 is LGHDT and CDR2 is YNNKEL (reference sequence). The CDR3 bases are TGTGCCAGCAGCCGAACTAGCGGGGGCGCAGATACGCAGTATTTT. Its protein is CASSRTSGGADTQYF.

This sequence joins TRBV15 and TRBJ1-6; a possible D gene is TRBD1 (5 bases). There are 16 residues in the CDR3. Germline assignment: CDR1 LNHNV and CDR2 YYDKDF (reference sequence). Trimming took off 0 bases at V and 9 bases at J, with 15 bases between the two ends. The CDR3 region has the DNA TGTGCCACCAGCAGAGATCCCTCAGGGTCAAGTTCACCCCTCCACTTT. This codes for CATSRDPSGSSSPLHF.

In this sample, this clonotype turned up many times. This sequence joins TRBV30 and TRBJ1-1, with 7 bases lining up with TRBD1. V shed 1 base and J 0 bases; nucleotides not matched to a gene: 5. The CDR3 runs to 15 residues. Germline V gives CDR1 GTSNPN, CDR2 SVGIG (reference sequence). In DNA form, the CDR3 reads TGTGCCTGGAGTGAACGACAGGGCATGAACACTGAAGCTTTCTTT. Its translation is CAWSERQGMNTEAFF.

This clonotype appeared many times. The rearrangement joins TRBV20-1 to TRBJ1-5, with D maybe TRBD1 (5 bases). The V end was cut by 1 base, the J end by 8 bases, with 12 bases between. The CDR3 runs to 13 residues. The germline gives CDR1 DFQATT, CDR2 SNEGSKA (reference sequence). The CDR3 nucleotides read TGCAGTGCTAGAGGGCAGGGTAGGGAGCCCCAGCATTTT. Translating gives CSARGQGREPQHF.

The chain employs TRBV20-1 and TRBJ2-3, with D perhaps matching TRBD1 or TRBD2 (5 bases each). Germline values: CDR1 DFQATT, CDR2 SNEGSKA (reference sequence). CDR3 length: 15 amino acids. Trimming removed 1 base at V and 8 bases at J, with 19 bases between. The CDR3 sequence is CSARGLRDPGGTQYF. The CDR3 DNA follows: TGCAGTGCTAGAGGCCTCCGGGACCCTGGGGGTACGCAGTATTTT.

The V gene is TRBV6-5, the J gene TRBJ2-7, with a weak D call TRBD1 (5 bases). Per germline, CDR1 MNHEY and CDR2 SVGAGI. The CDR3 has 15 amino acids. Trimming cost V 5 bases and J 0 bases, with 14 bases left between them. In DNA form, the CDR3 reads TGTGCCAGCAGTGGAAGCAAACAGGTCTCCTACGAGCAGTACTTC. Translated: CASSGSKQVSYEQYF.

The genes are TRBV6-6 and TRBJ2-2; TRBD1 or TRBD2 may be the D gene (6 bases each). The CDR3 extends over 15 amino acids. Trimming removed 7 bases from V and 0 bases from J, with 12 bases in between. The germline gives CDR1 MNHNY, CDR2 SVGAGI (reference sequence). The CDR3 loop reads CASNMGGANTGELFF. As DNA, the CDR3 is TGTGCCAGCAATATGGGGGGCGCGAACACCGGGGAGCTGTTTTTT.

In this sample, this clonotype turned up a few times. V usage is TRBV7-9 and J usage is TRBJ2-5; the D is unclear. CDR3 size: 12 residues. V lost 2 bases and J 5 bases, leaving 6 bases between the germline ends. Germline CDR1 and CDR2: SEHNR and FQNEAQ (reference sequence). The CDR3 sequence is CASSLRVETQYF. In DNA, the CDR3 is TGTGCCAGCAGCTTAAGGGTGGAGACCCAGTACTTC.

At least ten counts were recorded for this clonotype. V usage is TRBV7-2 and J usage is TRBJ2-3; D gene uncertain. Looked up from germline, CDR1 is SGHTA and CDR2 is FQGNSA. V lost 1 base and J lost 1, with 3 bases in between. The CDR3 has 13 amino acids. The DNA of the CDR3 is TGTGCCAGCAGCTTAGACCGCACAGATACGCAGTATTTT. It encodes CASSLDRTDTQYF.

The chain carries TRBV18 and TRBJ2-7; TRBD1 agrees at 7 bases. Germline CDR1 and CDR2: KGHSH and LQKENI. The CDR3 runs 11 residues. J was trimmed by 6 bases and V by 6 bases; bases with no gene match: 2. The CDR3: CASSPGGEQYF. CDR3 nucleotide sequence: TGTGCCAGCTCCCCAGGGGGCGAGCAGTACTTC.

This clonotype showed up just a few times. Because the CDR3's place on the DNA is in doubt, the DNA is left out and the CDR3 is given as listed by TCRdb. The chain combines TRBV5-5 with TRBJ2-2; TRBD1 is the table's D call and was not checked against the DNA. Germline V lookup: CDR1 SGHKS, CDR2 YYEKEE (reference sequence). The CDR3 has 16 residues if both end residues are counted. The CDR3 loop is CASALSGSRTPGSCFF.

The sample holds many counts of this clonotype. This chain connects TRBV10-2 to TRBJ2-3; maybe TRBD2 (5 bases). Trimming shortened V by 6 bases and J by 1 base, and 8 bases separated the two germline ends. Germline-derived CDR1 and CDR2 are WSHSY and SAAADI. The CDR3 consists of 13 residues. The CDR3 reads CASRQAGTDTQYF. As DNA, the CDR3 is TGCGCCAGCAGGCAAGCGGGCACAGATACGCAGTATTTT.

This rearrangement joins TRBV20-1 to TRBJ2-1; D gene unclear. The germline gives CDR1 DFQATT, CDR2 SNEGSKA (reference sequence). This CDR3 contains 13 residues. V shed 5 bases and J shed 5 bases, with 13 bases lying between them. This chain's CDR3 is CSAGLFSNNEQFF. In DNA, the CDR3 is TGCAGTGCTGGCCTATTCTCGAACAATGAGCAGTTCTTC.

Ten or more counts support this clonotype. CDR3: CSAPGTSKAYNEQFF. The DNA for the CDR3 is TGCAGTGCTCCCGGGACCTCGAAAGCCTACAATGAGCAGTTCTTC. This chain connects TRBV20-1 to TRBJ2-1; either TRBD1 or TRBD2 may supply D (5 bases each). CDR1 is DFQATT, CDR2 SNEGSKA, per germline (reference sequence). CDR3 length: 15 residues. V gave up 5 bases and J gave up 2 bases, with 16 bases separating them.

This clonotype has just a few counts. CDR3 region: CASSLRRTYEQYF. DNA for the CDR3: TGTGCCAGCAGTTTGAGGCGGACCTACGAGCAGTACTTC. The V and J genes are TRBV27 and TRBJ2-7; the D is unclear. This CDR3 is 13 amino acids long. Germline V gene data show CDR1 as MNHEY and CDR2 as SMNVEV (reference sequence). V was cut by 3 bases and J by 2 bases, with 8 bases left in between.

The chain carries TRBV9 and TRBJ2-7, with D possibly matching TRBD2 (7 bases). Germline loops: CDR1 SGDLS, CDR2 YYNGEE. This CDR3 spans 15 amino acids. The V and J ends lost 1 base and 5 bases respectively, with 16 bases between them. CDR3: CASSVIPGGRNEQYF. For the CDR3, the DNA is TGTGCCAGCAGCGTAATCCCCGGGGGGCGTAACGAGCAGTACTTC.

This clonotype was seen many times. V and J are TRBV6-2 or TRBV6-3 and TRBJ1-2; no reliable D call. From germline, CDR1 is MNHEY and CDR2 SVGEGT. The CDR3 contains 15 residues. The V and J ends lost 6 bases and 6 bases respectively, with 20 bases between them. As DNA, the CDR3 is TGTGCCAGCAGCCACCCCTCTAGTAGTTCGGATGGCTACACCTTC. Its protein is CASSHPSSSSDGYTF.